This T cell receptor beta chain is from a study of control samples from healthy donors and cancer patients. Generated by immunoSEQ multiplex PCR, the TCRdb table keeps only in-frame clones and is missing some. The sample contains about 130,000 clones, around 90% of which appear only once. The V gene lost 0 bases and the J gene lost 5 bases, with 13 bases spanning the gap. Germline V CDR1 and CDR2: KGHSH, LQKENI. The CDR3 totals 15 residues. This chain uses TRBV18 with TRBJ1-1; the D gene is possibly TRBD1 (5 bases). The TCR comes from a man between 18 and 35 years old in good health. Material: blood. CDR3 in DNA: TGTGCCAGCTCACCACCCGCACTGGGGCTTACTGAAGCTTTCTTT. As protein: CASSPPALGLTEAFF.